This is a list of T cell receptor beta chains from one sample in a study of a mutant IDH1 vaccine in newly diagnosed glioma. Here immunoSEQ multiplex PCR was the method, and the copy in TCRdb shows in-frame clones only, minus some. This repertoire shows around 44,000 clones, 65% to 80% found once; its top ten account for 6% to 8%. For these TCRs, the target antigens are not known. The sequencing here drew on PBMCs, taken from a glioma patient whose treatment included an IDH1 peptide vaccine. Receptors were obtained from a man in his forties with glioma. Each CDR3 is given with its conserved first and last residue. The D gene is left open where the match is weak. Clone size, where shown, is once, few, many, or a class for clones that have expanded.

j_call d_call v_call clone_size cdr3_aa cdr3_nt
TRBJ2-5 TRBD1 TRBV25-1 . CASSADRGGQETQYF TGTGCCAGCAGTGCCGACAGGGGGGGCCAAGAGACCCAGTACTTC
TRBJ2-5 TRBD2 TRBV5-1 . CASSLAASGGAGIKETQYF TGCGCCAGCAGCTTGGCGGCTAGCGGGGGGGCCGGAATAAAGGAGACCCAGTACTTC
TRBJ1-4 . TRBV6-6 . CASSPPNEKLFF TGTGCCAGCAGTCCGCCGAATGAAAAACTGTTTTTT
TRBJ2-7 TRBD1 TRBV30 . CAWAPGTGDYEQYF TGTGCCTGGGCACCGGGGACAGGGGACTACGAGCAGTACTTC
TRBJ1-2 . TRBV5-1 . CASSLGEQYGYTF TGCGCCAGCAGCTTGGGGGAACAATATGGCTACACCTTC
TRBJ2-5 . TRBV7-8 . CASSLSDQETQYF TGTGCCAGCAGCTTAAGCGATCAAGAGACCCAGTACTTC
TRBJ2-2 TRBD1 TRBV6-1 once CASRPTGAITGELFF TGTGCCAGCAGGCCGACAGGGGCAATCACCGGGGAGCTGTTTTTT
TRBJ1-5 TRBD1 TRBV27 . CASRSLDRGVRNQPQHF TGTGCCAGCAGATCTCTGGACAGGGGAGTACGCAATCAGCCCCAGCATTTT
TRBJ1-2 . TRBV6-1 . CASRWSGAPNYGYTF TGTGCCAGCAGATGGTCGGGGGCTCCTAACTATGGCTACACCTTC
TRBJ1-1 . TRBV2 once CASSAPQGNTEAFF TGTGCCAGCAGTGCGCCCCAGGGGAACACTGAAGCTTTCTTT
TRBJ1-6 . TRBV27 . CASSPRGTSGTPLHF TGTGCCAGCAGTCCCCGGGGGACGTCAGGGACACCCCTCCACTTT
TRBJ2-3 TRBD2 TRBV2 . CASTSRGGRADTQYF TGTGCCAGCACAAGTCGGGGGGGCCGCGCAGATACGCAGTATTTT
TRBJ2-5 . TRBV7-6 . CASSFEGETQYF TGTGCCAGCAGCTTTGAGGGAGAGACCCAGTACTTC
TRBJ2-3 TRBD2 TRBV6-1 . CASSETLAGAPADTQYF TGTGCCAGCAGTGAGACGTTAGCGGGGGCGCCCGCGGATACGCAGTATTTT
TRBJ2-1 TRBD2 TRBV19 . CASSTLRRGVNNEQFF TGTGCCAGTAGTACCCTACGGCGGGGGGTCAACAATGAGCAGTTCTTC
TRBJ1-3 . TRBV7-9 . CASSLASGNTIYF TGTGCCAGCAGCTTAGCTTCTGGAAACACCATATATTTT
TRBJ2-3 . TRBV2 . CASRSRQSADTQYF TGTGCCAGCAGAAGCCGGCAAAGCGCAGATACGCAGTATTTT
TRBJ1-4 . TRBV6-5 . CASSRTVNEKLFF TGTGCCAGCAGCAGGACAGTGAATGAAAAACTGTTTTTT
TRBJ1-5 TRBD1 TRBV7-9 . CASSPGGAGGGNQPQHF TGTGCCAGCAGCCCAGGGGGAGCGGGGGGAGGCAATCAGCCCCAGCATTTT
TRBJ2-7 TRBD1 TRBV7-8 . CASSTQPRQGDEQYF TGTGCCAGCAGCACACAGCCTCGGCAGGGGGACGAGCAGTACTTC
TRBJ2-5 . TRBV7-9 . CASSSTTRVRETQYF TGTGCCAGCAGCTCTACTACAAGAGTCCGGGAGACCCAGTACTTC
TRBJ2-7 . TRBV5-1 . CASSLGAGSSYEQYF TGCGCCAGCAGCTTGGGGGCTGGAAGCTCCTACGAGCAGTACTTC
TRBJ1-4 . TRBV4-1 once CASSRRGGEEKLFF TGCGCCAGCAGTAGAAGGGGGGGCGAAGAAAAACTGTTTTTT
TRBJ2-7 TRBD1 TRBV30 . CAWTNHGQALYEQYF TGTGCCTGGACGAACCATGGACAGGCCCTCTACGAGCAGTACTTC
TRBJ2-5 TRBD1 TRBV27 . CASSLGQYKTQYF TGTGCCAGCAGTTTGGGACAGTACAAGACCCAGTACTTC
TRBJ2-2 TRBD2 TRBV25-1 . CASSRGLAGGKAGELFF TGTGCCAGCTCCAGGGGACTAGCGGGGGGGAAGGCCGGGGAGCTGTTTTTT
TRBJ1-1 . TRBV10-3 . CAISESEEGTEAFF TGTGCCATCAGTGAGTCGGAGGAGGGCACTGAAGCTTTCTTT
TRBJ1-2 . TRBV2 once CASSDPGGNYGYTF TGTGCCAGCAGTGACCCCGGAGGGAACTATGGCTACACCTTC
TRBJ2-7 TRBD1 TRBV7-2 . CASSLVAGTASYEQYF TGTGCCAGCAGCTTAGTTGCAGGGACAGCCTCCTACGAGCAGTACTTC
TRBJ2-2 . TRBV5-1 . CASRLEQGSTGELFF TGCGCCAGCAGGCTCGAACAGGGATCCACCGGGGAGCTGTTTTTT
TRBJ1-2 . TRBV9 . CASSVKGWSPGAVIGYTF TGTGCCAGCAGCGTAAAGGGATGGTCTCCAGGGGCCGTAATTGGCTACACCTTC
TRBJ1-1 . TRBV5-1 few CASSLDQGTTEAFF TGCGCCAGCAGCTTGGATCAGGGAACGACTGAAGCTTTCTTT
TRBJ2-7 . TRBV30 . CAWSGRGRVGQYF TGTGCCTGGAGTGGCAGGGGGAGGGTCGGGCAGTACTTC
TRBJ1-5 . TRBV30 few CAWNLLSQPQHF TGTGCCTGGAACCTTTTGAGTCAGCCCCAGCATTTT
TRBJ1-5 TRBD1 TRBV19 . CASSTHGTGDQPQHF TGTGCCAGTAGTACCCACGGGACAGGGGATCAGCCCCAGCATTTT
TRBJ2-1 . TRBV7-9 . CASSRGDRDKDEQFF TGTGCCAGCAGCCGAGGGGACCGAGACAAGGATGAGCAGTTCTTC
TRBJ1-1 . TRBV29-1 . CSVDFGGLNTEAFF TGCAGCGTTGATTTCGGGGGCCTTAACACTGAAGCTTTCTTT
TRBJ2-6 . TRBV18 . CASSGRRQGSSGANVLTF TGTGCCAGCTCAGGACGGCGTCAGGGATCATCCGGGGCCAACGTCCTGACTTTC
TRBJ2-7 . TRBV5-1 . CASSLVRGTYEQYF TGCGCCAGCAGCTTGGTTCGGGGTACTTACGAGCAGTACTTC
TRBJ1-1 TRBD1 TRBV19 . CASRPTGGDGTEAFF TGTGCCAGCAGACCGACAGGGGGCGATGGAACTGAAGCTTTCTTT
TRBJ2-5 . TRBV4-1 few CASSQEHFRQGTQYF TGCGCCAGCAGCCAAGAGCACTTCCGTCAAGGGACCCAGTACTTC
TRBJ2-7 TRBD2 TRBV14 . CASSQASGGRVISYEQYF TGTGCCAGCAGCCAAGCTAGCGGGGGTCGCGTTATTTCCTACGAGCAGTACTTC
TRBJ1-1 TRBD1 TRBV29-1 few CSERQGQLDTEAFF TGCAGCGAAAGGCAGGGACAGTTGGACACTGAAGCTTTCTTT
TRBJ1-3 . TRBV6-5 . CASSYTPPGGGNTIYF TGTGCCAGCAGTTACACCCCCCCAGGAGGAGGAAACACCATATATTTT
TRBJ1-3 . TRBV9 . CASSGDLFSGNTIYF TGTGCCAGCAGCGGAGACCTATTCTCTGGAAACACCATATATTTT
TRBJ1-2 TRBD1 TRBV5-1 . CASSTGDGPYGYTF TGCGCCAGCAGCACAGGGGACGGTCCCTATGGCTACACCTTC
TRBJ1-1 TRBD1 TRBV5-1 . CASSRQGQGYEAFF TGCGCCAGCAGCCGACAAGGACAGGGTTATGAAGCTTTCTTT
TRBJ1-6 . TRBV6-1 . CASKSGKINSPLHF TGTGCCAGCAAGTCCGGGAAAATTAATTCACCCCTCCACTTT
TRBJ2-2 TRBD1 TRBV10-2 . CASREGQGAGGELFF TGCGCCAGCAGAGAGGGACAGGGGGCGGGCGGGGAGCTGTTTTTT
TRBJ2-7 . TRBV11-3 . CASSQEGYEQYF TGTGCCAGCAGCCAGGAGGGGTACGAGCAGTACTTC
TRBJ2-1 . TRBV20-1 . CSADRSIEQFF TGCAGTGCCGACCGTAGCATTGAGCAGTTCTTC
TRBJ2-1 . TRBV7-2 . CASSPARRHEQFF TGTGCCAGCAGCCCCGCCCGGCGCCATGAGCAGTTCTTC
TRBJ2-5 . TRBV29-1 . CSVDREMRETQYF TGCAGCGTTGATAGGGAGATGCGAGAGACCCAGTACTTC
TRBJ2-7 . TRBV10-1 . CASSDRGEQYF TGCGCCAGCAGTGATCGGGGCGAGCAGTACTTC
TRBJ2-1 TRBD2 TRBV7-9 . CASSQPRGGPGNEQFF TGTGCCAGCAGCCAACCCCGGGGGGGCCCTGGAAATGAGCAGTTCTTC
TRBJ2-1 TRBD2 TRBV29-1 . CSVEDPGVAGGLTNEQFF TGCAGCGTTGAAGATCCCGGGGTAGCGGGGGGGCTCACCAATGAGCAGTTCTTC
TRBJ1-1 TRBD1 TRBV29-1 few CSVEDRGQTEAFF TGCAGCGTTGAGGACAGGGGGCAAACTGAAGCTTTCTTT